This T cell receptor (beta chain) comes out of a study of T cell responses to AZD1222 COVID-19 vaccine. General study results and limits: It was only a handful of AZD1222 recipients who were seropositive at baseline. In all cases, repertoires were sampled only after the peak T cell response. When two AZD1222 doses had been given, Spike-specific TCR breadth and depth rose. Females made up more of the donors, who were largely white British, and clonal diversity may have come out too low.

Produced via immunoSEQ multiplex PCR; TCRdb's table is partial and in-frame only. The data show tens of thousands of clones, approximately 89% seen once. With respect to this clone: Its antigen remains unknown.

This receptor was taken from an adult in good health. Sequencing was performed on peripheral blood, taken on day 0 of MenACWY control vaccination.

As DNA, the CDR3 is TGCAGCGTCACTATAGGCCTGGACAACTACGAGCAGTACTTC. Protein sequence: CSVTIGLDNYEQYF. The chain employs TRBV29-1 and TRBJ2-7, with D possibly matching TRBD1 (5 bases). Trimming removed 6 bases at V and 3 bases at J, with 18 bases between. The CDR3 is 14 residues long. Germline loops: CDR1 SQVTM, CDR2 ANQGSEA.